Shown below are 25 T cell receptor beta chains from a single sample sequenced in a study of CD8 T cells in Susac syndrome. cDNA came from around 0.5 to 1 ug RNA primed by random hexamers. One entry per CDR3 protein results from TCRdb running MiXCR on the immunoSEQ multiplex PCR reads. The sample records approximately 200,000 distinct CDR3 sequences, approximately 90% being singletons. Specimen: CD8+ T cells from PBMCs. The receptors come from a human donor with multiple sclerosis.

The chain couples TRBV5-1 to TRBJ2-5; D ambiguous. Trimming removed 4 bases from V and 4 bases from J, with 5 bases in between. The CDR3 length is 11 residues. Germline V gene sequence: CDR1 SGHRS, CDR2 YFSETQ. CDR3 bases: TGCGCCAGCAGCGACGCAGAGACCCAGTACTTC. Translation: CASSDAETQYF.

The V call is TRBV2, the J call TRBJ2-2; TRBD1 might be the D (6 bases). Trimming removed 10 bases at V and 3 bases at J, with 15 bases between. CDR3 length: 14 residues. CDR1 and CDR2 (germline): SNHLY, FYNNEI. The CDR3 DNA reads TGTGCCACCTCTCAGGACAGCTACACCGGGGAGCTGTTTTTT. It specifies CATSQDSYTGELFF.

J is TRBJ1-5 and V is TRBV7-9, with D perhaps TRBD1 (5 bases). The germline V gene has CDR1 SEHNR and CDR2 FQNEAQ (reference sequence). CDR3 size: 12 residues. V lost 8 bases to trimming and J lost 4 bases, with 9 bases between them. Here the CDR3 DNA reads TGTGCCAGCGGGACGCGAAATCAGCCCCAGCATTTT. Amino acid sequence: CASGTRNQPQHF.

V gene TRBV19 combines with J gene TRBJ1-5; 9 nucleotides agree with TRBD1. CDR3 size: 18 residues. Trimming cost V 5 bases and J 7 bases; bases outside gene matches: 18. Germline assignment: CDR1 LNHDA and CDR2 SQIVND (reference sequence). This chain's CDR3 is CASSATGGDSIWVQPQHF. The CDR3 coding sequence is TGTGCCAGTAGTGCGACAGGGGGAGACAGTATATGGGTCCAGCCCCAGCATTTT.

This clonotype was recorded once. The J gene is TRBJ1-5, the V gene TRBV6-2 or TRBV6-3; a possible D gene is TRBD1 (6 bases). The germline V and J ends were trimmed by 6 bases and 5 bases, with 11 bases remaining between them. CDR1 is MNHEY, CDR2 SVGEGT, per germline. CDR3 length: 13 residues. The CDR3 region has the DNA TGTGCCAGCAGCCTAGAGGGGGATCAGCCCCAGCATTTT. Translating it yields CASSLEGDQPQHF.

This clonotype was picked up one time. V gene TRBV7-3 combines with J gene TRBJ2-1; D remains ambiguous. Germline V gives CDR1 SGHTA, CDR2 FQGTGA. CDR3 length: 13 amino acids. With 1 base removed from V and 6 bases from J, the gap between germline ends came to 7 bases. The CDR3 spells CASSLISSNEQFF. In nucleotides, the CDR3 is TGTGCCAGCAGCTTAATATCTAGCAATGAGCAGTTCTTC.

The chain joins TRBV12-3 or TRBV12-4 to TRBJ1-6; 9 bases are shared with TRBD1. The trim removed 6 bases at V and 2 bases at J, leaving 5 bases unmatched. This CDR3 comprises 16 residues. The CDR3: CASRGQGGTYNSPLHF. CDR3 nucleotides: TGTGCCAGCAGGGGACAGGGAGGCACCTATAATTCACCCCTCCACTTT.

This chain joins TRBV2 and TRBJ1-4, with 8 bases identical to TRBD1. Per the germline V gene, CDR1 is SNHLY and CDR2 is FYNNEI. The CDR3 sequence is 17 residues long. Trimming removed 7 bases from V and 6 bases from J; junction bases left unmatched: 16. For the CDR3, the DNA is TGTGCCAGCATACCCTGGCAGGGGGCCGTGGCTTATGAAAAACTGTTTTTT. Protein product: CASIPWQGAVAYEKLFF.

V and J are TRBV10-3 and TRBJ1-2, with D possibly being TRBD1 (5 bases). Germline CDR1 and CDR2: ENHRY and SYGVKD. V was pared by 2 bases and J by 4 bases, with 5 bases between. This CDR3 is 12 amino acids long. The CDR3 sequence is CAISETGYGYTF. CDR3 DNA sequence: TGTGCCATCAGTGAGACAGGCTATGGCTACACCTTC.

The V call is TRBV12-3 or TRBV12-4, the J call TRBJ1-1; D is unresolved. This CDR3 has 14 amino acids. V was trimmed by 4 bases and J by 2 bases, leaving 11 bases between them. CDR3: CASSSEGPNTEAFF. The DNA of the CDR3 is TGTGCCAGCAGTTCCGAAGGCCCTAACACTGAAGCTTTCTTT.

The CDR3 DNA reads as TGTGCCTGGAGTGTTGGTTCCAGGGACAATGAGCAGTTCTTC. It is translated as CAWSVGSRDNEQFF. The gene calls are TRBV30 and TRBJ2-1, with D perhaps TRBD1 (5 bases). This CDR3 has 14 amino acids. Trimming took off 0 bases at V and 5 bases at J, with 11 bases between the two ends. CDR1 is GTSNPN and CDR2 is SVGIG in the germline V gene (reference sequence).

This chain connects TRBV5-4 to TRBJ1-1, with D uncertain. This CDR3 contains 13 residues. The V end lost 0 bases, the J end lost 3 bases, and 6 bases lay between the germline ends. CDR1 and CDR2 from the germline V gene are SGHNT and YYREEE (reference sequence). The CDR3 coding sequence is TGTGCCAGCAGCTTGGGGAGGTACACTGAAGCTTTCTTT. Amino acid sequence: CASSLGRYTEAFF.

The rearrangement links TRBV27 to TRBJ2-3; 7 positions match TRBD2. The germline gives CDR1 MNHEY, CDR2 SMNVEV (reference sequence). With V trimmed by 1 base and J by 2 bases, 12 bases remained unmatched. The CDR3 spans 18 residues. The CDR3 spells CASSLYFGARGTTDTQYF. Written as DNA, the CDR3 is TGTGCCAGCAGTTTATATTTCGGGGCGCGGGGGACCACAGATACGCAGTATTTT.

The rearrangement links TRBV25-1 to TRBJ1-1; D uncertain. Trimming shortened V by 5 bases and J by 11 bases, and 15 bases separated the two germline ends. The CDR3 is 12 amino acids. CDR1 and CDR2 from the germline V gene are MGHDK and SYGVNS. CDR3 region: CASSSDPGGAFF. DNA for the CDR3: TGTGCCAGCAGTTCCGACCCGGGAGGGGCTTTCTTT. Combining the CDR3 with reference TRBV25-1 and TRBJ1-1 gives the whole variable domain EADIYQTPRYLVIGTGKKITLECSQTMGHDKMYWYQQDPGMELHLIHYSYGVNSTEKGDLSSESTVSRIRTEHFPLTLESARPSHTSQYLCASSSDPGGAFFGQGTRLTVV.

The chain couples TRBV2 to TRBJ1-3; TRBD1 is a possible D gene (6 bases). V was pared by 8 bases and J by 0 bases, with 11 bases between. The CDR3 length is 14 residues. The germline V gene has CDR1 SNHLY and CDR2 FYNNEI. CDR3 residues: CASQDSHSGNTIYF. The CDR3, as DNA: TGTGCCAGCCAGGACAGCCACTCTGGAAACACCATATATTTT.

The V gene is TRBV29-1, the J gene TRBJ2-2; 8 nucleotides match TRBD1. Germline assignment: CDR1 SQVTM and CDR2 ANQGSEA. V lost 0 bases to trimming and J lost 2 bases; unmatched junction nucleotides: 5. The CDR3 has 16 residues. CDR3 in amino acids: CSVEDRDRGNTGELFF. In DNA form, the CDR3 reads TGCAGCGTTGAAGACAGAGACAGGGGTAACACCGGGGAGCTGTTTTTT.

The chain employs TRBV6-1 and TRBJ2-3; 12 bases line up with TRBD2. J gave up 1 base and V 5 bases, and 4 bases lay outside the gene matches. This CDR3 spans 16 amino acids. In germline, CDR1 is MNHNS, CDR2 SASEGT. The CDR3 bases are TGTGCCAGCAGTCCATGGACTAGCGGGGGCACAGATACGCAGTATTTT. Translating it yields CASSPWTSGGTDTQYF.

The J gene is TRBJ2-1, the V gene TRBV2; 9 bases fit TRBD1. Germline CDR1 is SNHLY and CDR2 is FYNNEI. With 3 bases clipped from V and 4 bases from J, the junction kept 7 bases outside the gene matches. This CDR3 is built from 16 residues. CDR3 in amino acids: CASSEGPDRGYNEQFF. DNA of the CDR3: TGTGCCAGCAGTGAGGGTCCGGACAGGGGATACAATGAGCAGTTCTTC.

The V gene is TRBV20-1, the J gene TRBJ2-7; D is perhaps TRBD2 (6 bases). There are 14 residues in the CDR3. CDR1 and CDR2 from the germline V gene are DFQATT and SNEGSKA (reference sequence). V was pared by 3 bases and J by 2 bases, with 14 bases between. The chain's CDR3 is CSASLPGGPYEQYF. Here the CDR3 DNA reads TGCAGTGCTAGCCTCCCCGGAGGGCCCTACGAGCAGTACTTC.

The chain uses TRBV13 and TRBJ2-7; weak D call: TRBD2 (6 bases). Germline values: CDR1 PRHDT, CDR2 FYEKMQ (reference sequence). Trimming removed 4 bases from V and 3 bases from J, with 22 bases in between. CDR3 length: 17 amino acids. In DNA, the CDR3 is TGTGCCAGCAGCTCCTCCGGTGGCGGGGAGGTCGTCTACGAGCAGTACTTC. As protein: CASSSSGGGEVVYEQYF.

The J gene is TRBJ2-5, the V gene TRBV7-9; tentative D call: TRBD2 (5 bases). From germline, CDR1 is SEHNR and CDR2 FQNEAQ (reference sequence). The V gene lost 3 bases and the J gene lost 6 bases, with 17 bases spanning the gap. There are 15 residues in the CDR3. The CDR3 sequence is CASSLRSGGLKTQYF. As DNA, the CDR3 is TGTGCCAGCAGCTTGCGTTCGGGCGGGCTGAAGACCCAGTACTTC.

This clonotype was counted a single time. The chain carries TRBV7-2 and TRBJ2-3; TRBD1 aligns across 7 bases. CDR3 size: 16 residues. Trimming removed 5 bases from V and 3 bases from J; junction bases left unmatched: 11. Germline V gives CDR1 SGHTA, CDR2 FQGNSA. CDR3 loop: CASSGKGAHGTDTQYF. The CDR3 nucleotides read TGTGCCAGCAGCGGGAAGGGGGCGCATGGGACAGATACGCAGTATTTT.

DNA for the CDR3: TGTGCCAGCAGCCAAGATGACGGAGCAAGATCCTATAATTCACCCCTCCACTTT. Amino acid sequence: CASSQDDGARSYNSPLHF. This chain joins TRBV4-2 and TRBJ1-6; no clear D. The CDR3 has 18 residues. Germline values: CDR1 LGHNA, CDR2 YNFKEQ. Trimming stripped 0 bases from V and 1 base from J, with 13 bases between.

The chain links TRBV7-9 to TRBJ1-2; TRBD1 matches 9 bases. V dropped 1 base and J dropped 4; count of bases not matched to a gene: 13. In germline, CDR1 is SEHNR, CDR2 FQNEAQ (reference sequence). This CDR3 has 18 residues. This chain's CDR3 is CASSLGPGTGSIGYGYTF. In DNA form, the CDR3 reads TGTGCCAGCAGCTTAGGGCCGGGGACAGGGTCCATCGGCTATGGCTACACCTTC. Looking up the rest from reference TRBV7-9 and TRBJ1-2 gives the full variable domain: DTGVSQNPRHKITKRGQNVTFRCDPISEHNRLYWYRQTLGQGPEFLTYFQNEAQLEKSRLLSDRFSAERPKGSFSTLEIQRTEQGDSAMYLCASSLGPGTGSIGYGYTFGSGTRLTVV.

The chain couples TRBV6-2 or TRBV6-3 to TRBJ1-1; D remains unclear. CDR3 length: 16 amino acids. Germline CDR1 reads MNHEY; CDR2 reads SVGEGT. Between the trimmed V and J ends, which lost 0 bases and 3 bases, there was a span of 14 bases. This CDR3 reads CASSYSSVEVDTEAFF. The CDR3 coding sequence is TGTGCCAGCAGTTACTCGAGCGTGGAGGTGGACACTGAAGCTTTCTTT.